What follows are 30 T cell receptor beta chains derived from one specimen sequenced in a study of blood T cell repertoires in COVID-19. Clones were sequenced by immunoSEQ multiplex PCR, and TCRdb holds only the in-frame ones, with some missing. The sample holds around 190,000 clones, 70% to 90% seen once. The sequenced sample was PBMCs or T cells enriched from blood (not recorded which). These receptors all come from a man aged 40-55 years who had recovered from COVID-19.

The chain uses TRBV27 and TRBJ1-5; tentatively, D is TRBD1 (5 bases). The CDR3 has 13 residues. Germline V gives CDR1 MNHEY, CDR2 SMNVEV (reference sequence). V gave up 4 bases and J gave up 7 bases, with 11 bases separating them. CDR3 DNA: TGTGCCAGCAGTTGGGGGGAGGACCAGCCCCAGCATTTT. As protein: CASSWGEDQPQHF.

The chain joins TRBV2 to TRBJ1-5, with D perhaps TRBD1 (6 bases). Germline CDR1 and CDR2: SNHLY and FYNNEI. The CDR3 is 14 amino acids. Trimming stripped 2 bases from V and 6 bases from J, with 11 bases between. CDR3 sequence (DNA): TGTGCCAGCAGTGAATCAGGGGTTGGTCAGCCCCAGCATTTT. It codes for CASSESGVGQPQHF.

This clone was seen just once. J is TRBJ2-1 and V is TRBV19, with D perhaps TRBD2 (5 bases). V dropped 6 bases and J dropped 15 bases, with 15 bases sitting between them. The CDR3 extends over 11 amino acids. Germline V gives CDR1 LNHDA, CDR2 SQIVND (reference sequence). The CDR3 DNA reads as TGTGCCAGTAGGGGCGGGCCCCTGGCGTTCTTC. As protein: CASRGGPLAFF.

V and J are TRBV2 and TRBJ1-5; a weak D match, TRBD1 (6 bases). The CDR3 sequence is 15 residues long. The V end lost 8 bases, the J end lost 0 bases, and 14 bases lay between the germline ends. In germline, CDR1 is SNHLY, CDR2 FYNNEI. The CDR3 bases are TGTGCCAGCGGCCGGGGGGCGGGTAGCAATCAGCCCCAGCATTTT. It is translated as CASGRGAGSNQPQHF.

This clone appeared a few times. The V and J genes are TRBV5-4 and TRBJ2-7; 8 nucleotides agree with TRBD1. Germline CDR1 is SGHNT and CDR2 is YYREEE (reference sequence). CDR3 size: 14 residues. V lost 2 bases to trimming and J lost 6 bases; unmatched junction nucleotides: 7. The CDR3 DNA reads TGTGCCAGCAGCTTCGGACAGGGAAGCGGCGAGCAGTACTTC. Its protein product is CASSFGQGSGEQYF.

The CDR3 DNA sequence: TGTGCCAGCAGCCGTTTGAGAGCGGGAGACTACACCGGGGAGCTGTTTTTT. It encodes CASSRLRAGDYTGELFF. The chain employs TRBV5-5 and TRBJ2-2, with 8 bases lining up with TRBD2. J lost 3 bases, V lost 4 bases, and 11 bases had no gene match. The CDR3 runs to 17 residues. CDR1 is SGHKS, CDR2 YYEKEE, per germline (reference sequence).

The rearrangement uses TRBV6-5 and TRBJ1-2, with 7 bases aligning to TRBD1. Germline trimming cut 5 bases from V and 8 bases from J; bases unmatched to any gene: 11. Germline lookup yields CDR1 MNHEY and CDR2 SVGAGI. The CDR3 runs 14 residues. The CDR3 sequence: CASSPQGQGGGYTF. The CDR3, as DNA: TGTGCCAGCAGTCCCCAGGGGCAAGGGGGCGGCTACACCTTC.

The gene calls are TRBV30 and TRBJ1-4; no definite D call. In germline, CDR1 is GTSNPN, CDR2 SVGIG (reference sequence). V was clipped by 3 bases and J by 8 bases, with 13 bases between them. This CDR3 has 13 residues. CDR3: CAWRPPGREKLFF. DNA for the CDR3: TGTGCCTGGAGGCCCCCGGGTAGAGAAAAACTGTTTTTT.

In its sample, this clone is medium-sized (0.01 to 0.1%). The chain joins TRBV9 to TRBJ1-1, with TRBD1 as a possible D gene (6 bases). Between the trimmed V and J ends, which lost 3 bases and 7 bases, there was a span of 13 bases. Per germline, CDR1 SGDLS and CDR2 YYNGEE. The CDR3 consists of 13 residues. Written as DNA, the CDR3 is TGTGCCAGCAGCGAGGGGGGGTCTGGTGAAGCTTTCTTT. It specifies CASSEGGSGEAFF. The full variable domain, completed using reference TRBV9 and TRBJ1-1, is DSGVTQTPKHLITATGQRVTLRCSPRSGDLSVYWYQQSLDQGLQFLIQYYNGEERAKGNILERFSAQQFPDLHSELNLSSLELGDSALYFCASSEGGSGEAFFGQGTRLTVV.

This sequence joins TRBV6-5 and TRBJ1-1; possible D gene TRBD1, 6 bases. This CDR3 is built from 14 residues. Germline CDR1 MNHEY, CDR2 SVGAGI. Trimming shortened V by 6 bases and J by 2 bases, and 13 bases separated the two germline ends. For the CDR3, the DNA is TGTGCCAGCAGAAACGACAGGCGTAACACTGAAGCTTTCTTT. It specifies CASRNDRRNTEAFF.

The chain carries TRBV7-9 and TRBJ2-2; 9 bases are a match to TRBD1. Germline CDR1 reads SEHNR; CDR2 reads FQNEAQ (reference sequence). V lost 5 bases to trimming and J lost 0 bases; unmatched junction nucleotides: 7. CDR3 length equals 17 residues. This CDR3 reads CASSLRDRDANTGELFF. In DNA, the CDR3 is TGTGCCAGCAGCCTCCGGGACAGGGACGCGAACACCGGGGAGCTGTTTTTT.

CDR3 in amino acids: CASSSIMSGYTF. The DNA for the CDR3 is TGTGCCAGCAGTTCTATAATGAGTGGCTACACCTTC. V usage is TRBV28 and J usage is TRBJ1-2; no clear D. The CDR3 is 12 amino acids. Germline CDR1 and CDR2: MDHEN and SYDVKM. V lost 4 bases to trimming and J lost 7 bases, with 10 bases between them.

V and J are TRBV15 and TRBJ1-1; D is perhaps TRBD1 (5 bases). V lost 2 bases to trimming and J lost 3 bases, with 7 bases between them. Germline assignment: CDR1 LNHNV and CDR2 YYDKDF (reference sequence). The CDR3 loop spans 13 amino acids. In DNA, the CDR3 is TGTGCCACCAGCAGATCGACAGACACTGAAGCTTTCTTT. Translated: CATSRSTDTEAFF.

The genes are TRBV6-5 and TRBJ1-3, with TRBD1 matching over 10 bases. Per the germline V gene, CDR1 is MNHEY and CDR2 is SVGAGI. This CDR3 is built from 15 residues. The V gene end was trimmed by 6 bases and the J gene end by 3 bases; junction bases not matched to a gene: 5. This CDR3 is CASSRQGAGGNTIYF. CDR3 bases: TGTGCCAGCAGCAGACAGGGGGCGGGTGGAAACACCATATATTTT.

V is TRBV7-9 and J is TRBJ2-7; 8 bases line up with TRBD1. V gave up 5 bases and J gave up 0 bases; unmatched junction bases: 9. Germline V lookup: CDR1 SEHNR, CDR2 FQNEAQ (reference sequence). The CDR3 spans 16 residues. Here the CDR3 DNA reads TGTGCCAGCAGCCCCCGAGGGACAGGAGGCTCCTACGAGCAGTACTTC. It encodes CASSPRGTGGSYEQYF.

The CDR3 DNA is TGTGCCAGCAGCTTAGAAGGGGGCTGGACGAACACCGGGGAGCTGTTTTTT. Protein product: CASSLEGGWTNTGELFF. This chain joins TRBV11-3 and TRBJ2-2, with TRBD1 matching 7 bases. This CDR3 has 17 amino acids. Trimming took 0 bases from V and 0 from J; bases not matched to a gene: 4. In germline, CDR1 is SGHNT, CDR2 YENEEA.

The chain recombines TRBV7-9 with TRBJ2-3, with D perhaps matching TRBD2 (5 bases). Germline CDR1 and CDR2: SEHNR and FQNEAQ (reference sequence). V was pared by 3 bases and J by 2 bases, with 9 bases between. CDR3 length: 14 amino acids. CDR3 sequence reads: CASSFGISTDTQYF. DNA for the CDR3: TGTGCCAGCAGCTTCGGGATTTCCACAGATACGCAGTATTTT. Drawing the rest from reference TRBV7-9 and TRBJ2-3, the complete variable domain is DTGVSQNPRHKITKRGQNVTFRCDPISEHNRLYWYRQTLGQGPEFLTYFQNEAQLEKSRLLSDRFSAERPKGSFSTLEIQRTEQGDSAMYLCASSFGISTDTQYFGPGTRLTVL.

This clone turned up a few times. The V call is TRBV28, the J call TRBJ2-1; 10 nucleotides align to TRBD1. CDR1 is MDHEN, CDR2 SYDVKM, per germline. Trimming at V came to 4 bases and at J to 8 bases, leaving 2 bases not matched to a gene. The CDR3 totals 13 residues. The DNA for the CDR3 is TGTGCCAGCAGTTGGGACAGGGGCCATGAGCAGTTCTTC. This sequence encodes CASSWDRGHEQFF.

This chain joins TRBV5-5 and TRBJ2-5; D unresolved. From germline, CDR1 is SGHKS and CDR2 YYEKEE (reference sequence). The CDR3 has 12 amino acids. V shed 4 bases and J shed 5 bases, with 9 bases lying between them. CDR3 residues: CASSTRWETQYF. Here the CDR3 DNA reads TGTGCCAGCAGCACGAGGTGGGAGACCCAGTACTTC.

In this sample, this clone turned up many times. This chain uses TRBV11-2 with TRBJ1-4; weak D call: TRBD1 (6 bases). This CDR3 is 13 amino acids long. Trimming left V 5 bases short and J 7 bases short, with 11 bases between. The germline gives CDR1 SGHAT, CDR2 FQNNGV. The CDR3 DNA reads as TGTGCCAGCAGCACAGGGTCAGGTGAAAAACTGTTTTTT. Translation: CASSTGSGEKLFF.

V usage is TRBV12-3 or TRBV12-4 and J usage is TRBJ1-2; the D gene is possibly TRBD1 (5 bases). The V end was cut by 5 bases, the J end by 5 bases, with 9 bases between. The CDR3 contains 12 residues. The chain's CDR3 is CASSRGRYGYTF. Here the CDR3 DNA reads TGTGCCAGCAGTCGGGGGAGGTATGGCTACACCTTC.

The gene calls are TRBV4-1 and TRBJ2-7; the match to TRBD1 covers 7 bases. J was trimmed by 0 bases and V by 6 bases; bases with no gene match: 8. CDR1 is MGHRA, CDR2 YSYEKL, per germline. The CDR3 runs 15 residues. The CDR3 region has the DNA TGCGCCAGCAGTCTCGGACAGGAGAGCTCCTACGAGCAGTACTTC. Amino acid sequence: CASSLGQESSYEQYF.

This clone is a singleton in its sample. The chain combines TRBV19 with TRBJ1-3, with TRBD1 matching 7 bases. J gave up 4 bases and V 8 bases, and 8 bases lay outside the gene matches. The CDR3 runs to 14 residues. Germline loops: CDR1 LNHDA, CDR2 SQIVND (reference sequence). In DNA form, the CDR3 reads TGTGCCAGTTACGGACAGGCCAACGGAAACACCATATATTTT. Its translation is CASYGQANGNTIYF.

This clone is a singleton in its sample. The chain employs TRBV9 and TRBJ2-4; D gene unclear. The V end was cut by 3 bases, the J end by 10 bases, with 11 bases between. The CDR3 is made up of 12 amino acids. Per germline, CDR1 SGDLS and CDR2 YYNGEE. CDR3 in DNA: TGTGCCAGCAGCGGACAATATGGAATTCAGTACTTC. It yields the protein CASSGQYGIQYF.

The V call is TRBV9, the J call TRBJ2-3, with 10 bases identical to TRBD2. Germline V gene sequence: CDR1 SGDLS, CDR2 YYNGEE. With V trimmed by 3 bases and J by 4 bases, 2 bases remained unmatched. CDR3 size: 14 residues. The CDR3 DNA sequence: TGTGCCAGCAGCGCTAGCGGGAGTCCAGATACGCAGTATTTT. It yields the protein CASSASGSPDTQYF.

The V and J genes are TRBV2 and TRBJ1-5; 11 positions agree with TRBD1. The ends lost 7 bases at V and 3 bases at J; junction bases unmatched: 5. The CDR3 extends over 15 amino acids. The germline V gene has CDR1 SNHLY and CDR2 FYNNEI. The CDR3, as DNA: TGTGCCAGCACCCCGGACAGGGGGCTCAATCAGCCCCAGCATTTT. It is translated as CASTPDRGLNQPQHF.

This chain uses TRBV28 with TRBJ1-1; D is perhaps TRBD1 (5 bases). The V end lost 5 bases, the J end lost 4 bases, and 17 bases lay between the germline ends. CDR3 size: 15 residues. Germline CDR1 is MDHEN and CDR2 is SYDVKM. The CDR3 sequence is CASSIYLQGSTEAFF. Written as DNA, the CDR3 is TGTGCCAGCAGTATTTACCTTCAGGGCTCCACTGAAGCTTTCTTT.

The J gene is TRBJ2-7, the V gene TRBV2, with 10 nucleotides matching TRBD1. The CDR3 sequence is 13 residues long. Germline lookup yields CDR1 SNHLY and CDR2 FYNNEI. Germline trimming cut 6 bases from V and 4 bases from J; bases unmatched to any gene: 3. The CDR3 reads CASSRDRGYEQYF. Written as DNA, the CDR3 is TGTGCCAGCAGCCGGGACAGGGGTTACGAGCAGTACTTC.

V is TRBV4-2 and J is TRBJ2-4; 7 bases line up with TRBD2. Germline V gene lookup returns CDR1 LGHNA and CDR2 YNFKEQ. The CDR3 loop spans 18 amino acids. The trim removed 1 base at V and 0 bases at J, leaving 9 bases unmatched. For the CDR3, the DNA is TGTGCCAGCAGCCAAGGACTCGGGGCGGGAGAAGCCAAAAACATTCAGTACTTC. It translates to CASSQGLGAGEAKNIQYF.

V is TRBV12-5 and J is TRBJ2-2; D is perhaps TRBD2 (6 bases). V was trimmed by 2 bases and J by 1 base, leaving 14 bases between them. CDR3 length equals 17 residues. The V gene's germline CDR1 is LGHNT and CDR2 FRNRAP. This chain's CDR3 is CASGLFVTAGNTGELFF. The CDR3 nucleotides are TGTGCTAGTGGTTTGTTCGTAACAGCGGGGAACACCGGGGAGCTGTTTTTT.